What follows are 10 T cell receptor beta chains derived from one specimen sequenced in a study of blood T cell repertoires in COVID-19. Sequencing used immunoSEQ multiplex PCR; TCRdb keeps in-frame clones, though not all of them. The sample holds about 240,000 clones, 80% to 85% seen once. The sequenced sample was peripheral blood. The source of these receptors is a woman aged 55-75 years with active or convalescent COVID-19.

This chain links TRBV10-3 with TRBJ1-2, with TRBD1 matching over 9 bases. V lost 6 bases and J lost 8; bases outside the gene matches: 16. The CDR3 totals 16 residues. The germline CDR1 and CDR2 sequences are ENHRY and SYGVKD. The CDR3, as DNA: TGTGCCATCAGAGCGGGACAGGGAACGGGAGTCGAAGGCTACACCTTC. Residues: CAIRAGQGTGVEGYTF.

This chain's CDR3 is CASRPRLAGENRGYEQYF. The CDR3 DNA reads as TGTGCCAGCCGGCCGCGGCTAGCGGGGGAAAACCGGGGCTACGAGCAGTACTTC. This rearrangement joins TRBV27 to TRBJ2-7; 10 bases are shared with TRBD2. The CDR3 covers 18 residues. With V trimmed by 8 bases and J by 3 bases, 19 bases remained unmatched. The V gene's germline CDR1 is MNHEY and CDR2 SMNVEV (reference sequence).

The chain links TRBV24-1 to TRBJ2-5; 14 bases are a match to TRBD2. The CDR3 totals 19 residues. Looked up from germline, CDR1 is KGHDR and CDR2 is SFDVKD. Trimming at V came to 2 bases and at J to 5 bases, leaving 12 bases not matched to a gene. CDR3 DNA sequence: TGTGCCACCAGTGATTGGACTAGCGGGGGGCAATTACTTTGGGAGACCCAGTACTTC. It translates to CATSDWTSGGQLLWETQYF.

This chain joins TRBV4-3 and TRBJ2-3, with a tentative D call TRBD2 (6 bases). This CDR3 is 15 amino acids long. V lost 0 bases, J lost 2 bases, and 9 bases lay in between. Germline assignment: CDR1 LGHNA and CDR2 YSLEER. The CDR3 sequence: CASSQDRGFTDTQYF. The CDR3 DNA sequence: TGCGCCAGCAGCCAAGATCGGGGGTTCACAGATACGCAGTATTTT.

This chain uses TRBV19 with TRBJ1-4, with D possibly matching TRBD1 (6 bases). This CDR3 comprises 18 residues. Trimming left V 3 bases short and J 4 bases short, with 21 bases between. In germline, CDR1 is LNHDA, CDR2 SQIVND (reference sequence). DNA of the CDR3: TGTGCCAGTAGTATCCCTCCTTGGGGGGGGCTGCTTAATGAAAAACTGTTTTTT. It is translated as CASSIPPWGGLLNEKLFF.

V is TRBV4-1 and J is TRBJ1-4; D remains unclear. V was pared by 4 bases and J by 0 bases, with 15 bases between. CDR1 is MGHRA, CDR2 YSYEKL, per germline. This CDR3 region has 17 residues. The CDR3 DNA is TGCGCCAGCAGCCTGAATATTAGAGCTGCAACTAATGAAAAACTGTTTTTT. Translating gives CASSLNIRAATNEKLFF.

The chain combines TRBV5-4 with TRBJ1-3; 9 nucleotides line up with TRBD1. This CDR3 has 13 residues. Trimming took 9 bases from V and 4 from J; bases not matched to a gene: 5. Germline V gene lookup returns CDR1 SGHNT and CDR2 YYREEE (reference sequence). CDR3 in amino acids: CATRDRVGNTIYF. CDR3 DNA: TGTGCCACTCGGGACAGGGTAGGAAACACCATATATTTT.

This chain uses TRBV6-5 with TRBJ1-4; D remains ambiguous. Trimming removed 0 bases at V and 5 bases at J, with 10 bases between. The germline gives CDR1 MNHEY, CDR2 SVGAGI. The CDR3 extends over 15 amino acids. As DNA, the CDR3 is TGTGCCAGCAGTTACTCTCGTAGTAGAAATGAAAAACTGTTTTTT. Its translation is CASSYSRSRNEKLFF.

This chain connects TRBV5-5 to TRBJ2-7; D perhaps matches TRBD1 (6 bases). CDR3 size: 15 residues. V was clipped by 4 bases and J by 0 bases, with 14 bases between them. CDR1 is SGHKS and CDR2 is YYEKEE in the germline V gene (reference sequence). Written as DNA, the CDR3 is TGTGCCAGCAGCCCGCCAGGGGAGATCTCCTACGAGCAGTACTTC. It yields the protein CASSPPGEISYEQYF.

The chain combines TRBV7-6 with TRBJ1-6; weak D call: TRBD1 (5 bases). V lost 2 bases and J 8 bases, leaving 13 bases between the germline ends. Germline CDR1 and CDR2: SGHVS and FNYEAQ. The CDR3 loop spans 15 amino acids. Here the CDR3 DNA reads TGTGCCAGCAGCTTAAACCCGGGGGTGGATTCACCCCTCCACTTT. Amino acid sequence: CASSLNPGVDSPLHF.